These T cell receptor beta chains were read from a single sample in a study of blood T cell repertoires in COVID-19. The data were produced by immunoSEQ multiplex PCR, yet TCRdb's version contains in-frame clones alone and is incomplete. The sample gives more than 300,000 clones, about 90% of which show up once; 0.95% to 1.3% is in the top ten. Sequencing was performed on peripheral blood. The receptors here all came from a woman between 40 and 50 years old with COVID-19, enrolled during active disease. Both conserved end residues are part of each CDR3. The D gene is left open where the match is weak. Size tells how often a clone was seen (once, few, many) or the class of an expanded clone, and some rows leave it out.

v_gene,abundance,d_gene,j_gene,CDR3nt,CDR3aa
TRBV5-1,NA,NA,TRBJ2-7,TGCGCCAGCAGCCCTACAGGTGCTGGGTACGAGCAGTACTTC,CASSPTGAGYEQYF
TRBV19,NA,TRBD2,TRBJ2-1,TGTGCCAGTAGTATAGATACCAGCGGGAGAGTGACAGCATTTGTGGACGAGCAGTTCTTC,CASSIDTSGRVTAFVDEQFF
TRBV27,NA,NA,TRBJ1-3,TGTGCCAGCAGTCCCGGACAGACCTCTGGAAACACCATATATTTT,CASSPGQTSGNTIYF
TRBV13,NA,NA,TRBJ1-2,TGTGCCAGCAGCTCACGACAGGTCTCGGGTGACTACACCTTC,CASSSRQVSGDYTF
TRBV6-6,NA,TRBD1,TRBJ2-7,TGTGCCAGCAGCCGACCACCCGGGGGACAGGGGGCCTACGAGCAGTACTTC,CASSRPPGGQGAYEQYF
TRBV6-5,NA,NA,TRBJ1-6,TGTGCCAGCAGGGGACACTATAATTCACCCCTCCACTTT,CASRGHYNSPLHF
TRBV27,NA,NA,TRBJ1-5,TGTGCCAGCAGTCCGTCGTCTCAGCCCCAGCATTTT,CASSPSSQPQHF
TRBV28,NA,NA,TRBJ2-2,TGTGCCAGCAGTTCAGTGAACACCGGGGAGCTGTTTTTT,CASSSVNTGELFF
TRBV25-1,NA,NA,TRBJ1-1,TGTGCCAGCAGTCGACGGGGGTCCACTGAAGCTTTCTTT,CASSRRGSTEAFF
TRBV5-1,NA,NA,TRBJ2-2,TGCGCCAGCAGCTTGGCAGGGGCATACACCGGGGAGCTGTTTTTT,CASSLAGAYTGELFF
TRBV2,few,NA,TRBJ2-5,TGTGCCAAAAGGGGGCAGGGGGGGACCCAGTACTTC,CAKRGQGGTQYF
TRBV19,NA,NA,TRBJ2-3,TGTGCCAGTAGTATATTTACCGGTGTACCTAGCACAGATACGCAGTATTTT,CASSIFTGVPSTDTQYF
TRBV7-2,NA,NA,TRBJ2-4,TGTGCCAGCAGCTCCCTTGGGCATTCCCCATTAGCCAAAAACATTCAGTACTTC,CASSSLGHSPLAKNIQYF
TRBV19,NA,NA,TRBJ2-7,TGTGCCAGTAGGTCCTCGGGACATGGCTCCTACGAGCAGTACTTC,CASRSSGHGSYEQYF
TRBV6-5,NA,TRBD1,TRBJ1-5,TGTGCCAGCAGTAGAAACAGGGGGCCCCAGCATTTT,CASSRNRGPQHF
TRBV18,NA,NA,TRBJ2-1,TGTGCCAGCTCACTCAAATCCAGCTCCTACAATGAGCAGTTCTTC,CASSLKSSSYNEQFF
TRBV5-5,NA,TRBD1,TRBJ1-2,TGTGCCAGCAGCTTGTTTGCTGCAGGGGGATCTATAGGCTACACCTTC,CASSLFAAGGSIGYTF
TRBV27,NA,NA,TRBJ2-3,TGTGCCAGCAGTCCCCGGGGTTTCACAGATACGCAGTATTTT,CASSPRGFTDTQYF
TRBV7-8,once,NA,TRBJ1-6,TGTGCCAGCAGCTTAGTAGGGGTTGGTAATTCACCCCTCCACTTT,CASSLVGVGNSPLHF
TRBV6-2/TRBV6-3,NA,TRBD2,TRBJ2-7,TGTGCCAGCAGTTGGGCGGGAGTTGGCAACGAGCAGTACTTC,CASSWAGVGNEQYF
TRBV7-2,once,NA,TRBJ1-1,TGTGCCAGCAGCCCCCCACCTCATTCCGGAGGAAGGAACACTGAAGCTTTCTTT,CASSPPPHSGGRNTEAFF
TRBV19,NA,NA,TRBJ2-5,TGTGCCACACGGGACACCGCGTCGAGGGAGACCCAGTACTTC,CATRDTASRETQYF
TRBV28,NA,NA,TRBJ2-7,TGTGCCAGCAGTCTCCGAGGGCGCCGATACTCCTACGAGCAGTACTTC,CASSLRGRRYSYEQYF
TRBV30,once,TRBD1,TRBJ1-2,TGTGCCTGGGGCCCGGGACAGCCCTATGGCTACACCTTC,CAWGPGQPYGYTF
TRBV28,few,NA,TRBJ2-7,TGTGCCAGCACCCTTCGCAGGGTTAGGTACGAGCAGTACTTC,CASTLRRVRYEQYF
TRBV7-8,NA,NA,TRBJ2-7,TGTGCCAGCAGCCCCCTGTTGGAGCAGTACTTC,CASSPLLEQYF
TRBV28,few,TRBD1,TRBJ1-1,TGTGCCAGCAGTTCGGGACAGGCTTACACTGAAGCTTTCTTT,CASSSGQAYTEAFF
TRBV6-5,NA,NA,TRBJ1-6,TGTGCCAGCAGTTCTCGCCAGGGGATCTATAATTCACCCCTCCACTTT,CASSSRQGIYNSPLHF
TRBV6-6,NA,TRBD2,TRBJ2-1,TGTGCCAGCAGTCCCAATCTATGGCTAGCGGGGGTAGATGAGCAGTTCTTC,CASSPNLWLAGVDEQFF
TRBV16,once,NA,TRBJ1-1,TGTGCCAGCAAGGGGGGGGAGCGGACTGAAGCTTTCTTT,CASKGGERTEAFF
TRBV4-2,NA,TRBD2,TRBJ2-5,TGTGCCAGCAGCCAAGGGCCATGGGGTAGCGGGAACCAAGAGACCCAGTACTTC,CASSQGPWGSGNQETQYF
TRBV2,NA,NA,TRBJ1-5,TGTGCCAGCAGTGACAGGGTGAGCAATCAGCCCCAGCATTTT,CASSDRVSNQPQHF